Shown below are 24 T cell receptor beta chains from a single sample sequenced in a study of control samples from healthy donors and cancer patients. TCRdb's copy holds only in-frame clones and misses some; the assay was immunoSEQ multiplex PCR. This sample has 200,000 to 250,000 clones, with just under 95% found just once. Sequencing was performed on blood. These receptors were taken from a man aged 45 to 65 in good health.

This rearrangement joins TRBV2 to TRBJ2-3; 12 bases line up with TRBD2. The junction had 0 bases not matched to a gene; V was cut back by 5 bases and J by 0 bases. The CDR3 length is 15 residues. Looked up from germline, CDR1 is SNHLY and CDR2 is FYNNEI. In nucleotides, the CDR3 is TGTGCCAGCAGTCTAGCGGGGGGGAGCACAGATACGCAGTATTTT. It specifies CASSLAGGSTDTQYF.

This clone was observed once. V and J are TRBV28 and TRBJ1-6; D might be TRBD1 (5 bases). Germline V gives CDR1 MDHEN, CDR2 SYDVKM. CDR3 length equals 17 residues. V was clipped by 0 bases and J by 5 bases, with 14 bases between them. The CDR3: CASSLWVGGSNNSPLHF. The CDR3, as DNA: TGTGCCAGCAGTTTATGGGTCGGGGGGTCGAATAATTCACCCCTCCACTTT.

The V call is TRBV2, the J call TRBJ2-5; D uncertain. Germline loops: CDR1 SNHLY, CDR2 FYNNEI. CDR3 length equals 13 residues. Between the trimmed V and J ends, which lost 5 bases and 3 bases, there was a span of 10 bases. The CDR3: CASSWDHKETQYF. The CDR3 bases are TGTGCCAGCAGTTGGGATCATAAAGAGACCCAGTACTTC.

The chain employs TRBV4-2 and TRBJ1-2, with a tentative D call TRBD1 (5 bases). Germline V gene data show CDR1 as LGHNA and CDR2 as YNFKEQ. Trimming pared 0 bases from V and 5 bases from J, leaving 19 bases between. The CDR3 contains 17 residues. This CDR3 reads CASSQEKGLGPRYGYTF. The CDR3, as DNA: TGTGCCAGCAGCCAAGAGAAAGGGCTGGGGCCGCGGTATGGCTACACCTTC.

This chain links TRBV11-2 with TRBJ2-3; a weak D match, TRBD2 (8 bases). This CDR3 spans 18 amino acids. Trimming took off 1 base at V and 2 bases at J, with 19 bases between the two ends. The germline CDR1 and CDR2 sequences are SGHAT and FQNNGV. For the CDR3, the DNA is TGTGCCAGCAGCTTAGTAGCGGGGAGAGGGGGCTTCACAGATACGCAGTATTTT. This gives the protein CASSLVAGRGGFTDTQYF. Filled out from reference TRBV11-2 and TRBJ2-3, the complete variable domain reads EAGVAQSPRYKIIEKRQSVAFWCNPISGHATLYWYQQILGQGPKLLIQFQNNGVVDDSQLPKDRFSAERLKGVDSTLKIQPAKLEDSAVYLCASSLVAGRGGFTDTQYFGPGTRLTVL.

The J gene is TRBJ1-5, the V gene TRBV6-2 or TRBV6-3; D perhaps matches TRBD1 (5 bases). The CDR3 extends over 14 amino acids. Germline V gene sequence: CDR1 MNHEY, CDR2 SVGEGT. V was trimmed by 0 bases and J by 11 bases, leaving 14 bases between them. CDR3: CASSYSRPDTAQHF. The CDR3 bases are TGTGCCAGCAGTTACTCGAGACCGGACACGGCCCAGCATTTT.

This chain joins TRBV7-9 and TRBJ2-3, with TRBD2 as a possible D gene (7 bases). V lost 1 base, J lost 14 bases, and 16 bases lay in between. The CDR3 contains 13 residues. Germline V gene sequence: CDR1 SEHNR, CDR2 FQNEAQ (reference sequence). Here the CDR3 reads CASSLVPGGARYF. The DNA for the CDR3 is TGTGCCAGCAGCTTAGTTCCGGGGGGCGCCCGGTATTTT.

This sequence joins TRBV6-6 and TRBJ2-5; 11 bases are shared with TRBD2. V lost 0 bases, J lost 4 bases, and 4 bases stayed unmatched. There are 16 residues in the CDR3. From germline, CDR1 is MNHNY and CDR2 SVGAGI (reference sequence). The CDR3 sequence: CASSYSSGGARETQYF. In DNA form, the CDR3 reads TGTGCCAGCAGTTACTCTAGCGGGGGGGCGAGAGAGACCCAGTACTTC.

This chain uses TRBV9 with TRBJ1-4; 8 bases align to TRBD1. Germline loops: CDR1 SGDLS, CDR2 YYNGEE. CDR3 length: 16 amino acids. V lost 3 bases to trimming and J lost 0 bases; unmatched junction nucleotides: 4. The CDR3 sequence: CASSGEQGATNEKLFF. For the CDR3, the DNA is TGTGCCAGCAGCGGGGAACAGGGGGCAACTAATGAAAAACTGTTTTTT.

The chain recombines TRBV5-1 with TRBJ2-5; D ambiguous. The V and J ends lost 0 bases and 1 base respectively, with 7 bases between them. Per germline, CDR1 SGHRS and CDR2 YFSETQ. The CDR3 covers 14 residues. The DNA for the CDR3 is TGCGCCAGCAGCTTGGGTTCCATCCAAGAGACCCAGTACTTC. Protein product: CASSLGSIQETQYF.

The CDR3 sequence: CASSFPGLTNYGYTF. The CDR3 DNA sequence: TGCGCCAGCAGCTTCCCGGGGCTTACTAACTATGGCTACACCTTC. The gene calls are TRBV5-1 and TRBJ1-2, with TRBD1 as a possible D gene (5 bases). CDR3 size: 15 residues. CDR1 and CDR2 from the germline V gene are SGHRS and YFSETQ. The V end lost 2 bases, the J end lost 0 bases, and 11 bases lay between the germline ends.

The rearrangement uses TRBV5-6 and TRBJ1-5, with D possibly matching TRBD1 (5 bases). The ends were cut back, 3 bases at V and 0 bases at J, with 13 bases in the middle. Germline V lookup: CDR1 SGHDT, CDR2 YYEEEE. CDR3 length: 16 residues. The CDR3 is CASSSAGQHSNQPQHF. The CDR3 DNA reads as TGTGCCAGCAGCTCAGCAGGGCAGCATAGCAATCAGCCCCAGCATTTT.

The chain joins TRBV5-1 to TRBJ1-3; unclear D gene. V was clipped by 4 bases and J by 0 bases, with 17 bases between them. The CDR3 covers 17 residues. In germline, CDR1 is SGHRS, CDR2 YFSETQ. The DNA of the CDR3 is TGCGCCAGCAGCCCCGAGAGAGATCTAAACTCTGGAAACACCATATATTTT. Protein sequence: CASSPERDLNSGNTIYF.

The chain employs TRBV10-1 and TRBJ1-1; 7 nucleotides line up with TRBD1. Germline CDR1 reads WNHNN; CDR2 reads SYGVQD (reference sequence). The V segment lost 5 bases and the J segment 3 bases; nucleotides outside the gene matches: 6. The CDR3 has 14 residues. Here the CDR3 DNA reads TGCGCCAGCAGTCCAGGGGGGTACCACACTGAAGCTTTCTTT. This encodes CASSPGGYHTEAFF.

The chain links TRBV15 to TRBJ1-1; D gene uncertain. V was trimmed by 0 bases and J by 5 bases, leaving 7 bases between them. This CDR3 has 13 residues. Germline assignment: CDR1 LNHNV and CDR2 YYDKDF (reference sequence). The CDR3 is CATSRDEGTEAFF. CDR3 coding DNA: TGTGCCACCAGCAGAGATGAGGGAACTGAAGCTTTCTTT.

Written as DNA, the CDR3 is TGTGCCTGGAGTGCAGGGACTAGCGGGGGGGCCACAGATACGCAGTATTTT. This translates into CAWSAGTSGGATDTQYF. The chain joins TRBV30 to TRBJ2-3, with 16 bases identical to TRBD2. CDR1 GTSNPN and CDR2 SVGIG come from the germline V gene (reference sequence). The CDR3 is made up of 17 amino acids. The V segment lost 1 base and the J segment 2 bases; nucleotides outside the gene matches: 3.

This chain uses TRBV5-1 with TRBJ1-1; possible D gene TRBD1, 5 bases. CDR3 size: 13 residues. V lost 4 bases and J lost 1, with 8 bases in between. CDR1 is SGHRS, CDR2 YFSETQ, per germline. CDR3 sequence reads: CASSPQGNTEAFF. As DNA, the CDR3 is TGCGCCAGCAGCCCTCAGGGGAACACTGAAGCTTTCTTT.

This rearrangement joins TRBV7-2 to TRBJ1-1; no definite D call. The CDR3 runs 15 residues. Trimming stripped 5 bases from V and 1 base from J, with 14 bases between. Germline CDR1 is SGHTA and CDR2 is FQGNSA. Here the CDR3 reads CASSPTGNTNTEAFF. The DNA for the CDR3 is TGTGCCAGCAGCCCGACGGGTAATACGAACACTGAAGCTTTCTTT.

The chain is built from TRBV11-2 and TRBJ1-4; D call uncertain. Trimming shortened V by 0 bases and J by 8 bases, and 19 bases separated the two germline ends. The CDR3 runs to 17 residues. Germline CDR1 and CDR2: SGHAT and FQNNGV. This CDR3 reads CASSLELLPDLGEKLFF. The DNA of the CDR3 is TGTGCCAGCAGCTTAGAACTTTTGCCAGACTTGGGGGAAAAACTGTTTTTT.

The chain joins TRBV3-1 (or the pseudogene TRBV3-2) to TRBJ1-1; D not certain. V was shortened by 1 base and J by 4 bases, with 7 bases between the two germline ends. The CDR3 is 13 amino acids. Per germline, CDR1 LGHDT and CDR2 YNNKEL (reference sequence). The CDR3 is CASSQAASTEAFF. The CDR3 DNA sequence: TGTGCCAGCAGCCAAGCGGCCTCCACTGAAGCTTTCTTT.

V gene TRBV6-6 combines with J gene TRBJ1-2; D might be TRBD1 (5 bases). V was pared by 8 bases and J by 3 bases, with 13 bases between. Germline CDR1 is MNHNY and CDR2 is SVGAGI (reference sequence). The CDR3 runs to 13 residues. The CDR3 reads CASRLGGYYGYTF. The CDR3 coding sequence is TGTGCCAGCCGGCTGGGGGGATACTATGGCTACACCTTC.

V gene TRBV3-1 (or the pseudogene TRBV3-2) combines with J gene TRBJ2-2, with D perhaps matching TRBD1 (7 bases). CDR3 length equals 14 residues. Trimming removed 4 bases at V and 7 bases at J, with 13 bases between. CDR1 is LGHDT, CDR2 YNNKEL, per germline (reference sequence). In DNA form, the CDR3 reads TGTGCCAGCAGCCGTCCCCAGGGGGGCGGGGAGCTGTTTTTT. Translating it yields CASSRPQGGGELFF.

V and J are TRBV7-6 and TRBJ1-6; D is ambiguous. The germline CDR1 and CDR2 sequences are SGHVS and FNYEAQ. The V end lost 2 bases, the J end lost 9 bases, and 14 bases lay between the germline ends. The CDR3 consists of 15 residues. Here the CDR3 DNA reads TGTGCCAGCAGCTTATCGGCCTCAGGCGGTTCACCCCTCCACTTT. This codes for CASSLSASGGSPLHF.

The J gene is TRBJ2-3, the V gene TRBV5-1, with 8 bases fitting TRBD2. This CDR3 contains 15 residues. V shed 0 bases, J shed 4 bases, and the junction held 4 bases outside the gene matches. Per germline, CDR1 SGHRS and CDR2 YFSETQ. CDR3 nucleotides: TGCGCCAGCAGCTTGGGGAGCGGGGGTGCAGATACGCAGTATTTT. As protein: CASSLGSGGADTQYF.